This entry lists 26 T cell receptor beta chains sequenced from one sample in a study of cytomegalovirus exposure and HLA in healthy donors. Use of 60 Vbeta and 13 Jbeta primers characterized the PCR. The method was immunoSEQ multiplex PCR; TCRdb's version includes in-frame clones alone and lacks a portion of them. Of 99,000 or so clones detected, approximately 83% appear once; the ten largest clones hold approximately 4%. Sequenced sample: PBMCs. Receptors were obtained from a female donor in good health and CMV-seropositive.

The chain has TRBV6-6 and TRBJ2-7; D is possibly TRBD2 (6 bases). The length of the CDR3 is 14 residues. Germline V CDR1 and CDR2: MNHNY, SVGAGI (reference sequence). Deletions cut 8 bases from V and 0 bases from J, with 14 bases between. The CDR3 here is CASALGGASYEQYF. The CDR3, as DNA: TGTGCCAGCGCCCTCGGAGGGGCCTCCTACGAGCAGTACTTC.

This chain's CDR3 is CASSQAFYPYEQYF. The CDR3 bases are TGTGCCAGCAGCCAAGCGTTTTACCCCTACGAGCAGTACTTC. The rearrangement links TRBV4-2 to TRBJ2-5; D is ambiguous. The better agreement between TRBJ2-7 and the DNA end casts doubt on the J call. Germline CDR1 and CDR2: LGHNA and YNFKEQ. This CDR3 contains 14 residues.

V gene TRBV5-1 combines with J gene TRBJ2-7, with 8 positions matching TRBD1. The junction had 7 bases not matched to a gene; V was cut back by 4 bases and J by 1 base. The germline gives CDR1 SGHRS, CDR2 YFSETQ. There are 15 residues in the CDR3. CDR3 coding DNA: TGCGCCAGCAGCACAGGGACAGGAGCTTCCTACGAGCAGTACTTC. Protein product: CASSTGTGASYEQYF.

The chain employs TRBV27 and TRBJ2-3, with a tentative D call TRBD1 (5 bases). Trimming removed 5 bases at V and 2 bases at J, with 8 bases between. Germline CDR1 and CDR2: MNHEY and SMNVEV (reference sequence). This CDR3 has 13 residues. CDR3 loop: CASSLRVTDTQYF. CDR3 in DNA: TGTGCCAGCAGTCTCAGGGTCACAGATACGCAGTATTTT.

This clone was counted once. The chain combines TRBV27 with TRBJ2-7; 11 bases align to TRBD2. CDR3 length: 17 amino acids. Germline trimming cut 0 bases from V and 3 bases from J; bases unmatched to any gene: 7. CDR1 is MNHEY, CDR2 SMNVEV, per germline (reference sequence). CDR3 sequence: CASSLSRTSGRSYEQYF. The DNA for the CDR3 is TGTGCCAGCAGTTTATCGCGGACTAGCGGGCGCAGCTACGAGCAGTACTTC.

This rearrangement joins TRBV29-1 to TRBJ1-4; D remains ambiguous. Trimming took off 7 bases at V and 3 bases at J, with 12 bases between the two ends. From germline, CDR1 is SQVTM and CDR2 ANQGSEA. The CDR3 is 13 residues long. The CDR3 here is CSARNSPNEKLFF. The DNA for the CDR3 is TGCAGCGCACGAAACAGCCCTAATGAAAAACTGTTTTTT.

The gene calls are TRBV5-1 and TRBJ1-1; 9 bases map to TRBD1. Germline V lookup: CDR1 SGHRS, CDR2 YFSETQ. CDR3 length equals 14 residues. Trimming at V came to 3 bases and at J to 6 bases, leaving 6 bases not matched to a gene. CDR3 nucleotide sequence: TGCGCCAGCAGCTCGGACAGGGGTCCACCTGAAGCTTTCTTT. As protein: CASSSDRGPPEAFF.

V is TRBV6-6 and J is TRBJ2-7; 10 nucleotides line up with TRBD1. With 9 bases clipped from V and 6 bases from J, the junction kept 14 bases outside the gene matches. This CDR3 is 15 amino acids long. From germline, CDR1 is MNHNY and CDR2 SVGAGI (reference sequence). The CDR3 region is CASMGLGDRGTEQYF. The CDR3, as DNA: TGTGCCAGTATGGGTTTGGGGGACAGGGGTACCGAGCAGTACTTC.

The chain combines TRBV2 with TRBJ1-4, with D possibly being TRBD1 (5 bases). The V gene lost 6 bases and the J gene lost 7 bases, with 21 bases spanning the gap. From germline, CDR1 is SNHLY and CDR2 FYNNEI. The CDR3 has 16 residues. CDR3 in DNA: TGTGCCAGCAGCCGACGGACGGGGGATCTTGGTGAAAAACTGTTTTTT. Residues: CASSRRTGDLGEKLFF.

The rearrangement uses TRBV29-1 and TRBJ2-1; D is unclear. This CDR3 comprises 12 residues. V was trimmed by 0 bases and J by 8 bases, leaving 8 bases between them. Per germline, CDR1 SQVTM and CDR2 ANQGSEA. The CDR3 sequence: CSVEDLGYEQFF. The CDR3 nucleotides read TGCAGCGTTGAAGATCTAGGCTATGAGCAGTTCTTC.

This clone was detected only a few times. The J gene is TRBJ2-6, the V gene TRBV28; 8 nucleotides agree with TRBD1. Germline V gene sequence: CDR1 MDHEN, CDR2 SYDVKM. CDR3 length equals 16 residues. V shed 9 bases and J 4 bases; nucleotides not matched to a gene: 11. CDR3 loop: CASTSTGAKGANVLTF. CDR3 DNA: TGTGCCAGTACTTCGACAGGGGCGAAAGGGGCCAACGTCCTGACTTTC.

The rearrangement links TRBV5-4 to TRBJ2-3, with a weak D call TRBD2 (7 bases). V was shortened by 10 bases and J by 2 bases, with 26 bases between the two germline ends. The CDR3 runs 17 residues. CDR1 SGHNT and CDR2 YYREEE come from the germline V gene (reference sequence). The CDR3 DNA reads as TGTGCCGCAGGCGGTGTACCGGGGGGCCGATTCACAGATACGCAGTATTTT. As protein: CAAGGVPGGRFTDTQYF.

V is TRBV7-8 and J is TRBJ1-4; no clear D. Per the germline V gene, CDR1 is SGHVS and CDR2 is FQNEAQ. V dropped 3 bases and J dropped 4 bases, with 15 bases sitting between them. The CDR3 runs 16 residues. CDR3 sequence: CASSFPPRGGNEKLFF. CDR3 bases: TGTGCCAGCAGCTTCCCCCCCCGGGGAGGTAATGAAAAACTGTTTTTT.

The V gene is TRBV5-4, the J gene TRBJ2-3; 7 bases align to TRBD2. The CDR3 consists of 14 residues. With 7 bases clipped from V and 4 bases from J, the junction kept 9 bases outside the gene matches. CDR1 is SGHNT and CDR2 is YYREEE in the germline V gene (reference sequence). The CDR3 DNA follows: TGTGCCAGCTCCAGGACTAGTGTGGCAGATACGCAGTATTTT. Amino acid sequence: CASSRTSVADTQYF. The full variable domain, with the rest looked up from reference TRBV5-4 and TRBJ2-3, is ETGVTQSPTHLIKTRGQQVTLRCSSQSGHNTVSWYQQALGQGPQFIFQYYREEENGRGNFPPRFSGLQFPNYSSELNVNALELDDSALYLCASSRTSVADTQYFGPGTRLTVL.

The chain links TRBV19 to TRBJ2-5; 7 bases align to TRBD1. V was pared by 3 bases and J by 5 bases, with 6 bases of the junction left unmatched. The CDR3 extends over 14 amino acids. The germline CDR1 and CDR2 sequences are LNHDA and SQIVND (reference sequence). CDR3 region: CASSMSRDSETQYF. The CDR3 DNA reads as TGTGCCAGTAGTATGTCCCGGGACAGCGAGACCCAGTACTTC.

J is TRBJ2-7 and V is TRBV9; 12 nucleotides align to TRBD1. Germline V gene sequence: CDR1 SGDLS, CDR2 YYNGEE. This CDR3 has 17 amino acids. With 4 bases clipped from V and 6 bases from J, the junction kept 14 bases outside the gene matches. The CDR3 DNA follows: TGTGCCAGCAGCACCGATTATACCGGGACAGGGGGCCTCGAGCAGTACTTC. This gives the protein CASSTDYTGTGGLEQYF.

This chain joins TRBV29-1 and TRBJ1-2, with TRBD1 matching 9 bases. Trimming at V came to 8 bases and at J to 2 bases, leaving 6 bases not matched to a gene. Per the germline V gene, CDR1 is SQVTM and CDR2 is ANQGSEA. The CDR3 has 13 residues. The CDR3 sequence is CSSQGAENYGYTF. The CDR3 coding sequence is TGCAGCTCACAGGGGGCTGAAAACTATGGCTACACCTTC.

This clone was seen a few times. The rearrangement uses TRBV7-8 and TRBJ2-1; 8 bases agree with TRBD2. J gave up 4 bases and V 0 bases, and 8 bases lay outside the gene matches. The CDR3 runs 17 residues. The germline gives CDR1 SGHVS, CDR2 FQNEAQ. As DNA, the CDR3 is TGTGCCAGCAGCTTAGCGTCCAGCGGGAGTTGGTACAATGAGCAGTTCTTC. This encodes CASSLASSGSWYNEQFF.

This chain connects TRBV2 to TRBJ2-7; 8 bases map to TRBD1. V trimming: 2 bases; J trimming: 5 bases; junction bases outside the gene matches: 5. Germline loops: CDR1 SNHLY, CDR2 FYNNEI. This CDR3 has 14 amino acids. The chain's CDR3 is CASSEWGRGHEQYF. In DNA, the CDR3 is TGTGCCAGCAGTGAATGGGGCAGGGGGCACGAGCAGTACTTC.

This chain links TRBV27 with TRBJ2-7, with D unresolved. Germline lookup yields CDR1 MNHEY and CDR2 SMNVEV (reference sequence). The CDR3 has 13 residues. V dropped 4 bases and J dropped 0 bases, with 7 bases sitting between them. For the CDR3, the DNA is TGTGCCAGCAGTTACGGAGCCTCCTACGAGCAGTACTTC. This encodes CASSYGASYEQYF.

The chain couples TRBV9 to TRBJ1-2; 10 nucleotides agree with TRBD1. CDR1 and CDR2 (germline): SGDLS, YYNGEE. With 4 bases clipped from V and 6 bases from J, the junction kept 15 bases outside the gene matches. The CDR3 totals 17 residues. The CDR3 DNA reads TGTGCCAGCAGCCCCCACCCGGGACAGGGGACGGAGGATGGCTACACCTTC. As protein: CASSPHPGQGTEDGYTF.

The genes are TRBV30 and TRBJ2-1, with D unclear. V dropped 3 bases and J dropped 0 bases, with 12 bases sitting between them. Germline lookup yields CDR1 GTSNPN and CDR2 SVGIG (reference sequence). The CDR3 loop spans 15 amino acids. The CDR3 reads CAWSHYRSSYNEQFF. CDR3 DNA: TGTGCCTGGAGCCACTACCGGAGCTCCTACAATGAGCAGTTCTTC.

The DNA of the CDR3 is TGTGCCAGCACACAGGCACAGGAGATCTACGAGCAGTACTTC. This sequence encodes CASTQAQEIYEQYF. The chain recombines TRBV2 with TRBJ2-7, with D possibly matching TRBD1 (5 bases). The CDR3 contains 14 residues. Germline CDR1 SNHLY, CDR2 FYNNEI. V lost 7 bases to trimming and J lost 3 bases, with 16 bases between them.

The chain joins TRBV5-8 to TRBJ2-7; 7 bases fit TRBD1. V gave up 0 bases and J gave up 1 base; unmatched junction bases: 1. Germline CDR1 is SGHTS and CDR2 is YDEGEE. The CDR3 consists of 14 residues. The CDR3 protein is CASSLVGQSYEQYF. For the CDR3, the DNA is TGTGCCAGCAGCTTGGTGGGACAGTCCTACGAGCAGTACTTC.

V gene TRBV7-2 combines with J gene TRBJ2-7; D unclear. V gave up 6 bases and J gave up 1 base, with 13 bases separating them. Germline values: CDR1 SGHTA, CDR2 FQGNSA. The CDR3 has 14 residues. The CDR3 DNA sequence: TGTGCCAGCAGTAGAGCATTTCCATCCTACGAGCAGTACTTC. The encoded protein is CASSRAFPSYEQYF.

The rearrangement joins TRBV7-2 to TRBJ1-2; the match to TRBD1 covers 7 bases. The CDR3 length is 14 residues. The junction had 9 bases not matched to a gene; V was cut back by 5 bases and J by 6 bases. Germline CDR1 is SGHTA and CDR2 is FQGNSA. The CDR3 DNA reads TGTGCCAGCAGCGAAACCGGGACAGCGAATGGCTACACCTTC. This codes for CASSETGTANGYTF.